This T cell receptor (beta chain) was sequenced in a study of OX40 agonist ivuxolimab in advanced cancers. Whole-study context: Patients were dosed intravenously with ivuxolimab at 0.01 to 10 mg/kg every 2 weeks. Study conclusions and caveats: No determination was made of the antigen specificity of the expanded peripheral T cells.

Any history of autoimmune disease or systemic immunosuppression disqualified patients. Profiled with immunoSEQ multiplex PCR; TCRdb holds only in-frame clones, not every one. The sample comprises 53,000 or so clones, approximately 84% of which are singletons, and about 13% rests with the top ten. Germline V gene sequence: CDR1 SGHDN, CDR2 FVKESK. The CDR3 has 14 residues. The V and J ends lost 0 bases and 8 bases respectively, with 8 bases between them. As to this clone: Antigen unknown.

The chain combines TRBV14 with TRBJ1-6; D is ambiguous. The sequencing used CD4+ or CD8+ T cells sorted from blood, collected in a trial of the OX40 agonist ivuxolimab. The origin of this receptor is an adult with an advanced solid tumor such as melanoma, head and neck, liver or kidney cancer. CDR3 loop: CASSQEREYSPLHF. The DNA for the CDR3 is TGTGCCAGCAGCCAAGAACGCGAATATTCACCCCTCCACTTT.